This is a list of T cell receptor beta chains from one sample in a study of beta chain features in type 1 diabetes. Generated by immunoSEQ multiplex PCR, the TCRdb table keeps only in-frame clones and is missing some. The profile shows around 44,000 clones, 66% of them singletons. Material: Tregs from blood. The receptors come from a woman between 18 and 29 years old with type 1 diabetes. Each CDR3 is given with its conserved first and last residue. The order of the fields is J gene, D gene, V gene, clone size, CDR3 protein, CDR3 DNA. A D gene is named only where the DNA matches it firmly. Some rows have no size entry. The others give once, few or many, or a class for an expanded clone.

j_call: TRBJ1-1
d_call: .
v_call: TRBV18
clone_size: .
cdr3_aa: CASSPPGFMNTEAFF
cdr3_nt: TGTGCCAGCTCACCGCCCGGGTTCATGAACACTGAAGCTTTCTTT

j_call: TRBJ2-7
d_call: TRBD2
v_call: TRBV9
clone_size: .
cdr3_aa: CASSVGTSGSYEQYF
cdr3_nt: TGTGCCAGCAGCGTAGGGACTAGCGGGAGCTACGAGCAGTACTTC

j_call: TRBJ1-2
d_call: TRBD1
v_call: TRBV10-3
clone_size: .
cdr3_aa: CAISESRTGYSYGYTF
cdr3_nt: TGTGCCATCAGTGAGTCTAGGACAGGGTACTCCTATGGCTACACCTTC

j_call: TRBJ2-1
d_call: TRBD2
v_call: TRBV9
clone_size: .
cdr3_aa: CASSVASGPYNEQFF
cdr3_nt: TGTGCCAGCAGCGTAGCTAGCGGGCCCTACAATGAGCAGTTCTTC

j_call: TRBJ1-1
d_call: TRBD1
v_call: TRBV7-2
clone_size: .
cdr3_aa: CASSPATGGWTEAFF
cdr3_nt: TGTGCCAGCAGCCCAGCTACAGGGGGCTGGACTGAAGCTTTCTTT

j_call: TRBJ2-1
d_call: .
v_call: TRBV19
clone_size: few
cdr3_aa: CASSIVAGSRYEQFF
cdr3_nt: TGTGCCAGTAGTATAGTTGCGGGATCAAGGTATGAGCAGTTCTTC

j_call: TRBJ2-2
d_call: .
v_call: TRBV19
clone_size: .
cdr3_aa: CASLGHLNTGELFF
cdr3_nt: TGTGCCAGCCTGGGACATTTGAACACCGGGGAGCTGTTTTTT

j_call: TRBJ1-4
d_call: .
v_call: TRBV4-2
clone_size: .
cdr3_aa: CASSQPTEFRKLFF
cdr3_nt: TGTGCCAGCAGCCAACCAACAGAGTTTCGAAAACTGTTTTTT

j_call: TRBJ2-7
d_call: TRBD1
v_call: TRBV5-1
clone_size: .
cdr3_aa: CASKVRQGGFEQYF
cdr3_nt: TGCGCCAGCAAGGTTCGACAGGGGGGTTTCGAGCAGTACTTC

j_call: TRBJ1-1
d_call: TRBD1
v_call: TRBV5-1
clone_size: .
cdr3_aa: CASSLVGGGNTEAFF
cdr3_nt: TGCGCCAGCAGCTTGGTAGGGGGCGGGAACACTGAAGCTTTCTTT

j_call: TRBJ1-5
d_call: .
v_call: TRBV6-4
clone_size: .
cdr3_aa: CASSDSTRSGNQPQHF
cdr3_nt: TGTGCCAGCAGTGACTCGACTAGGAGTGGAAATCAGCCCCAGCATTTT

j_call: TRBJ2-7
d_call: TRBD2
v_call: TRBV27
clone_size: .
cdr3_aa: CASNPASGRGQYF
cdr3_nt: TGTGCCAGCAATCCGGCTAGCGGGCGCGGGCAGTACTTC

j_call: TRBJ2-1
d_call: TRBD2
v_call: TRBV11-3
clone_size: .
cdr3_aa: CASSLRTSNYNEQFF
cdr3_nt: TGTGCCAGCAGCCTCAGGACTAGTAATTACAATGAGCAGTTCTTC

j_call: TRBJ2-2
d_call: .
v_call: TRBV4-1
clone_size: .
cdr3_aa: CASSQDSGFGELFF
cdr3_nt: TGCGCCAGCAGCCAAGATTCAGGGTTCGGGGAGCTGTTTTTT

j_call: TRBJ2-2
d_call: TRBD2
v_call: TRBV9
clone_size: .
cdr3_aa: CASSVRTSGINTGELFF
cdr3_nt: TGTGCCAGCAGCGTTCGAACTAGCGGGATCAACACCGGGGAGCTGTTTTTT

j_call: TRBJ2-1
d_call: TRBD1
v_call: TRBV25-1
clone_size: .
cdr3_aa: CASSGQGRSREQFF
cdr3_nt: TGTGCCAGCAGCGGACAGGGGAGATCGAGGGAGCAGTTCTTC

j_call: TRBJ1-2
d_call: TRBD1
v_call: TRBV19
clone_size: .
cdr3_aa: CASSPQGQNYGYTF
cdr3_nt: TGTGCCAGTAGTCCCCAGGGACAGAACTATGGCTACACCTTC

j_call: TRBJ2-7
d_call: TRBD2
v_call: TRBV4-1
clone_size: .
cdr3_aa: CASSLGAAGGYEQYF
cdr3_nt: TGCGCCAGCAGCCTTGGTGCGGCGGGAGGTTATGAGCAGTACTTC

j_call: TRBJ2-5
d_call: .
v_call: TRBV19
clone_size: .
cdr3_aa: CASSSVVGWGHQETQYF
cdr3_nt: TGTGCCAGTAGTTCGGTGGTCGGCTGGGGGCACCAAGAGACCCAGTACTTC

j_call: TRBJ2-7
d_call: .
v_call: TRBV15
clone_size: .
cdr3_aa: CATSDPRGTLTYEQYF
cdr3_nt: TGTGCCACCAGCGATCCTCGGGGGACTTTAACCTACGAGCAGTACTTC

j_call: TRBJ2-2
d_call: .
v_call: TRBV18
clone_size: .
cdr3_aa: CASSPYTHAPRQNTGELFF
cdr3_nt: TGTGCCAGCTCACCATACACACACGCCCCCCGTCAGAACACCGGGGAGCTGTTTTTT

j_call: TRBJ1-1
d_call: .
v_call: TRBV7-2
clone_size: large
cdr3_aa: CASSGRVANTEAFF
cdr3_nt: TGTGCCAGCAGCGGGCGGGTGGCAAACACTGAAGCTTTCTTT

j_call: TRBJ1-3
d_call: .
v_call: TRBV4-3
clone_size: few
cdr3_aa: CASSQVGGEALSGNTIYF
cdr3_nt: TGCGCCAGCAGCCAAGTGGGGGGGGAGGCCCTCTCTGGAAACACCATATATTTT

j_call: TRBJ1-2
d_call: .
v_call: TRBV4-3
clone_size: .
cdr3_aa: CASSRTQGGTYGYTF
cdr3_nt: TGCGCCAGCAGCCGCACCCAGGGCGGGACCTATGGCTACACCTTC

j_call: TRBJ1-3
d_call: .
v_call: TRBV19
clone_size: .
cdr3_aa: CASSTTTFSGNTIYF
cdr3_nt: TGTGCCAGTAGTACTACGACATTTTCTGGAAACACCATATATTTT

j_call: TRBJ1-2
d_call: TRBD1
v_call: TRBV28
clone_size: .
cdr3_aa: CASSLPDRGYGYTF
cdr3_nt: TGTGCCAGCAGTTTACCGGACAGGGGCTATGGCTACACCTTC

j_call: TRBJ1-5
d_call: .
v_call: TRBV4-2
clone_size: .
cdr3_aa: CASSQSWAGPGEGQPQHF
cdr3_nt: TGTGCCAGCAGCCAATCTTGGGCCGGGCCAGGGGAAGGTCAGCCCCAGCATTTT

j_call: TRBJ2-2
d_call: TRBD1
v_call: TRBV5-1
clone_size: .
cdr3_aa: CASSMTGAHTGELFF
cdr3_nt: TGCGCCAGCAGTATGACAGGGGCGCACACCGGGGAGCTGTTTTTT

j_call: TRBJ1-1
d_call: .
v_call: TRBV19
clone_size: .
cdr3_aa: CASSARPGQRSFF
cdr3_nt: TGTGCCAGTAGTGCCCGACCGGGACAACGTTCCTTCTTT

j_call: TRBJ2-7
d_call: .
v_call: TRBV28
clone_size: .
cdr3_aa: CASSFSWALTYEQYF
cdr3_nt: TGTGCCAGCAGTTTTTCTTGGGCACTGACCTACGAGCAGTACTTC

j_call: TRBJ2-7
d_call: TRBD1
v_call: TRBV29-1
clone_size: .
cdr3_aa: CSVTRGQGLYEQYF
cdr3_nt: TGCAGCGTTACGAGGGGACAGGGCCTATACGAGCAGTACTTC

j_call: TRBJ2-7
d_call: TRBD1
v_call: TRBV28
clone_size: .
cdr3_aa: CASSRTGGKYEQYF
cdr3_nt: TGTGCCAGCAGCCGGACAGGGGGGAAATACGAGCAGTACTTC

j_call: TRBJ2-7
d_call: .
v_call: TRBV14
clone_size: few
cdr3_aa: CASSQDHPVKYF
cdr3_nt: TGTGCCAGCAGCCAAGATCATCCAGTGAAGTACTTC

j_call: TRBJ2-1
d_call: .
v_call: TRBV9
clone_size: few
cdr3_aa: CASSPTFTYNEQFF
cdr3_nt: TGTGCCAGCAGCCCGACTTTTACCTACAATGAGCAGTTCTTC

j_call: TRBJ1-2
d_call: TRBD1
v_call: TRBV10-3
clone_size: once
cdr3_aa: CAISDRTGGTSGYTF
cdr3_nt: TGTGCCATCAGTGATAGGACAGGGGGCACATCCGGCTACACCTTC

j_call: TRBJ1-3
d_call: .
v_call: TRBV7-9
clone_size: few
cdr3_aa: CASSPLSGNTIYF
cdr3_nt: TGTGCCAGCAGCCCCCTCTCTGGAAACACCATATATTTT

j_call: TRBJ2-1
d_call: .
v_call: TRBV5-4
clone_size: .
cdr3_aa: CASSFGAEVVEQFF
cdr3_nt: TGTGCCAGCAGCTTTGGGGCGGAAGTAGTTGAGCAGTTCTTC

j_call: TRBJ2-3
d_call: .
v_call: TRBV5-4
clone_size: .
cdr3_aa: CASSFGLAESTDTQYF
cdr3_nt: TGTGCCAGCAGCTTCGGATTAGCGGAGAGCACAGATACGCAGTATTTT

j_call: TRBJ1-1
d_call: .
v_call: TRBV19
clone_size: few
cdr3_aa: CASSIGTANTEAFF
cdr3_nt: TGTGCCAGTAGTATAGGGACAGCCAACACTGAAGCTTTCTTT

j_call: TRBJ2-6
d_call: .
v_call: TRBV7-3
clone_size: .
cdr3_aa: CASSPQVGANVLTF
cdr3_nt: TGTGCCAGCAGCCCCCAGGTTGGGGCCAACGTCCTGACTTTC

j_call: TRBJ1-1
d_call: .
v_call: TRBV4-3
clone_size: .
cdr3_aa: CASSQVPGTEAFF
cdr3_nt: TGCGCCAGCAGCCAAGTCCCGGGGACTGAAGCTTTCTTT

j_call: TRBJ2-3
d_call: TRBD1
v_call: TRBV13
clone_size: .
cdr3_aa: CASSVGQGGTDTQYF
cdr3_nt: TGTGCCAGCAGCGTGGGACAGGGGGGCACAGATACGCAGTATTTT

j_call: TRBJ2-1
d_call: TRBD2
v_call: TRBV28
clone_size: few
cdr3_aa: CASSLFDLAGGPGEQFF
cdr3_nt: TGTGCCAGCAGTTTATTCGATCTAGCGGGAGGGCCAGGTGAGCAGTTCTTC

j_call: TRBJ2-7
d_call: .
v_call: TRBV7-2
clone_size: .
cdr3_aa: CASESVAFGEQYF
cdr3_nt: TGTGCCAGCGAGAGTGTTGCGTTCGGCGAGCAGTACTTC

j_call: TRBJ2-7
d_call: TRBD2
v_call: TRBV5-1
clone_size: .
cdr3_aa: CASSRGTTSGSTYEQYF
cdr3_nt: TGCGCCAGCAGCCGGGGGACGACTAGCGGCTCAACCTACGAGCAGTACTTC

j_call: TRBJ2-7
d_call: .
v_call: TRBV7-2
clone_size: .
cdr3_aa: CASSSVSYEQYF
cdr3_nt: TGTGCCAGCAGCTCCGTCTCCTACGAGCAGTACTTC

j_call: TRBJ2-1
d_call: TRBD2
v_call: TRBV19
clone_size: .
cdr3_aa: CASRTSGRDDEQFF
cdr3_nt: TGTGCCAGTAGGACTAGCGGGAGGGACGATGAGCAGTTCTTC

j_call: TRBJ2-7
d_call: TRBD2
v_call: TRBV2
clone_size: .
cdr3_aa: CASLFRLAGIYEQYF
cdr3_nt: TGTGCCAGCCTCTTCAGACTAGCGGGCATCTACGAGCAGTACTTC

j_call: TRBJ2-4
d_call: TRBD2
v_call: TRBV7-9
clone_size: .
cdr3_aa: CASSLVIAGGPRNIQYF
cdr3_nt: TGTGCCAGCAGCTTAGTAATAGCGGGGGGGCCAAGGAACATTCAGTACTTC

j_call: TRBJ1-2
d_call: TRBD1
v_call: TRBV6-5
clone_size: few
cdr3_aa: CASSYGQAYYGYTF
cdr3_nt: TGTGCCAGCAGTTACGGACAGGCTTACTATGGCTACACCTTC

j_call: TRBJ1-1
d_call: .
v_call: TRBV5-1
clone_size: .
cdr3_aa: CASSDGRATEAFF
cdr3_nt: TGCGCCAGCAGCGATGGCAGGGCCACTGAAGCTTTCTTT

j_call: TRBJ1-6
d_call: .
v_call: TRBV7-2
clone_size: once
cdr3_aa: CASSTAGTVAPLHF
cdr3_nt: TGTGCCAGCAGCACCGCCGGGACTGTGGCACCCCTCCACTTT

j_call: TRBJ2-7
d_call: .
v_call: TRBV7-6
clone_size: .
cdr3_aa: CASSLEPRGSSEQYF
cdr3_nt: TGTGCCAGCAGCTTAGAACCTAGGGGAAGTAGCGAGCAGTACTTC

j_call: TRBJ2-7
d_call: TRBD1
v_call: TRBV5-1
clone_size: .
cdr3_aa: CASSSGQAVYEQYF
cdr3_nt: TGCGCCAGCAGCTCGGGACAGGCCGTCTACGAGCAGTACTTC

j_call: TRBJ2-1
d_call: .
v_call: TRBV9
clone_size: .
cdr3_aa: CASSGWGRGINEQFF
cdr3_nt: TGTGCCAGCAGCGGATGGGGCAGGGGCATCAATGAGCAGTTCTTC

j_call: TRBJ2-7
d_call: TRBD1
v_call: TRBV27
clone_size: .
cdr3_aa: CASSGTGATYEQYF
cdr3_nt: TGTGCCAGCAGTGGGACAGGGGCGACCTACGAGCAGTACTTC